The source of this T cell receptor (beta chain) is a study of T cells after yellow fever vaccination. Study outcomes and limitations: Shared CD4/CD8 clonotypes were a small share, likely from convergent recombination.

V shed 4 bases and J shed 7 bases, with 16 bases lying between them. Germline values: CDR1 LGHNA, CDR2 YSLEER. The CDR3 is 14 residues long. TCRdb processed the 5' RACE reads anew with MiXCR; each CDR3 protein has one entry. The data show under 700,000 distinct CDR3 sequences, about 15% seen once. Ten or more counts support this clonotype. As yet, its antigen is unknown. J is TRBJ1-1 and V is TRBV4-3; TRBD1 is a possible D gene (6 bases). The source of this sequence is a man aged 18-30 years who received the YFV17D yellow fever vaccine. This specimen consisted of PBMCs, obtained 5 days after the first yellow fever vaccination. CDR3 region: CASSRVEQGNEAFF. CDR3 in DNA: TGCGCCAGCAGCCGAGTTGAACAGGGTAATGAAGCTTTCTTT.